These T cell receptor beta chains were read from a single sample in a study of blood T cell repertoires in COVID-19. Profiled with immunoSEQ multiplex PCR; TCRdb holds only in-frame clones, not every one. In the table there are some 250,000 clones, roughly nine tenths of which are singletons. Material: peripheral blood. Receptors originate from a man aged 55 to 70 who had recovered from COVID-19. Both conserved end residues are part of each CDR3. The D gene is left open where the match is weak. Part of the rows lack a size; the others show once, few, many or a class for expanded clones.

TRBV18	TRBJ1-1	.	.	CASSPTTGHLNTEAFF	TGTGCCAGCTCACCGACAACGGGACACCTGAACACTGAAGCTTTCTTT
TRBV9	TRBJ2-3	TRBD1	.	CASSLGQGRGTDTQYF	TGTGCCAGCAGCTTGGGACAGGGAAGAGGAACAGATACGCAGTATTTT
TRBV19	TRBJ1-2	.	few	CASSIGGGYGYTF	TGTGCCAGTAGTATCGGTGGCGGCTATGGCTACACCTTC
TRBV30	TRBJ2-3	.	.	CAWSVGYSSGGTDTQYF	TGTGCCTGGAGTGTAGGCTATTCCTCCGGGGGCACAGATACGCAGTATTTT
TRBV9	TRBJ1-1	.	few	CASTRTPSLNTEAFF	TGTGCCAGCACGAGGACACCGAGCCTGAACACTGAAGCTTTCTTT
TRBV2	TRBJ1-1	.	.	CASLKGQHTEAFF	TGTGCCAGCCTGAAGGGGCAGCACACTGAAGCTTTCTTT
TRBV9	TRBJ1-2	.	.	CASSVDRNYGYTF	TGTGCCAGCAGCGTAGATAGAAACTATGGCTACACCTTC
TRBV7-6	TRBJ2-3	.	once	CASSSTDTQYF	TGTGCCAGCAGCTCAACAGATACGCAGTATTTT
TRBV4-2	TRBJ2-7	.	.	CASSQDPLGGFEQYF	TGTGCCAGCAGCCAAGATCCTTTGGGGGGTTTCGAGCAGTACTTC
TRBV3-1/TRBV3-2	TRBJ1-2	TRBD1	.	CASSRDRGAYGYTF	TGTGCCAGCAGCCGGGACAGGGGTGCCTATGGCTACACCTTC
TRBV5-4	TRBJ2-3	.	.	CASSLQLTDTQYF	TGTGCCAGCAGCTTACAGCTGACAGATACGCAGTATTTT
TRBV20-1	TRBJ1-1	.	.	CSASDNEAFF	TGCAGTGCATCCGACAATGAAGCTTTCTTT
TRBV5-1	TRBJ2-2	.	.	CASSSAGQPMSGELFF	TGCGCCAGCAGCAGTGCTGGACAGCCTATGTCCGGGGAGCTGTTTTTT
TRBV7-9	TRBJ2-3	TRBD1	.	CASSSTGWADTQYF	TGTGCCAGCAGCTCGACAGGGTGGGCAGATACGCAGTATTTT
TRBV2	TRBJ2-5	.	.	CASDIYGPREETQYF	TGTGCCAGCGATATTTATGGCCCGAGGGAAGAGACCCAGTACTTC
TRBV15	TRBJ1-2	TRBD1	.	CATSRGDSVSPYGYTF	TGTGCCACCAGCAGGGGGGACAGTGTTTCGCCTTATGGCTACACCTTC
TRBV7-8	TRBJ1-4	TRBD1	.	CASRPGTVHEKLFF	TGTGCCAGCAGGCCCGGGACAGTTCATGAAAAACTGTTTTTT
TRBV7-9	TRBJ1-2	.	.	CASSLEQAANYGYTF	TGTGCCAGCAGCTTAGAGCAGGCAGCAAACTATGGCTACACCTTC
TRBV6-5	TRBJ2-6	.	once	CASRQAGGANVLTF	TGTGCCAGCAGACAGGCCGGTGGGGCCAACGTCCTGACTTTC
TRBV21-1	TRBJ2-2	.	.	CASSKVARVDTGELFF	TGTGCCAGCAGCAAAGTGGCCAGGGTAGACACCGGGGAGCTGTTTTTT
TRBV30	TRBJ2-1	TRBD1	.	CAWNGDRVTEQFF	TGTGCCTGGAATGGGGACAGGGTCACTGAGCAGTTCTTC
TRBV19	TRBJ1-5	TRBD1	few	CASSIGQGLLLNQPQHF	TGTGCCAGTAGTATAGGACAGGGTCTTCTTCTAAATCAGCCCCAGCATTTT
TRBV18	TRBJ2-3	.	.	CASSPRAATDTQYF	TGTGCCAGCTCACCCAGGGCGGCCACAGATACGCAGTATTTT
TRBV29-1	TRBJ2-5	TRBD1	.	CSARQGRETQYF	TGCAGCGCCCGACAGGGTCGAGAGACCCAGTACTTC
TRBV5-1	TRBJ1-2	TRBD1	.	CASSWTGGDGYTF	TGCGCCAGCAGCTGGACAGGGGGCGATGGCTACACCTTC
TRBV5-1	TRBJ1-6	.	.	CASSPRTAGEPLHF	TGCGCCAGCAGCCCTCGGACGGCCGGGGAACCCCTCCACTTT
TRBV18	TRBJ1-1	TRBD1	.	CASSPGEGARTEAFF	TGTGCCAGCTCACCAGGTGAGGGGGCGCGGACTGAAGCTTTCTTT
TRBV12-5	TRBJ2-1	.	.	CASGFSDNEQFF	TGTGCTAGTGGTTTTTCGGACAATGAGCAGTTCTTC
TRBV5-1	TRBJ1-5	.	.	CASSLFDSSNQPQHF	TGCGCCAGCAGCTTATTCGACAGTAGCAATCAGCCCCAGCATTTT
TRBV6-2/TRBV6-3	TRBJ2-5	.	few	CASSTTGLQETQYF	TGTGCCAGCAGCACGACAGGCCTCCAAGAGACCCAGTACTTC
TRBV5-6	TRBJ2-3	.	.	CASSLLQGTSTDTQYF	TGTGCCAGCAGCCTGCTACAGGGAACTAGCACAGATACGCAGTATTTT
TRBV5-1	TRBJ2-2	TRBD2	.	CASSLKLAGNTGELFF	TGCGCCAGCAGCTTGAAACTAGCGGGGAACACCGGGGAGCTGTTTTTT
TRBV7-9	TRBJ1-4	TRBD1	.	CASRHQKGQGNEKLFF	TGTGCCAGCAGACACCAAAAAGGACAGGGGAATGAAAAACTGTTTTTT
TRBV5-4	TRBJ2-7	.	.	CASSLKGVSYEQYF	TGTGCCAGCAGCTTGAAGGGGGTTTCCTACGAGCAGTACTTC
TRBV6-5	TRBJ2-7	.	.	CASSYEGGEQYF	TGTGCCAGCAGTTACGAGGGGGGGGAGCAGTACTTC
TRBV7-8	TRBJ1-5	.	.	CASSPRQVSNQPQHF	TGTGCCAGCAGCCCAAGACAGGTTAGCAATCAGCCCCAGCATTTT
TRBV15	TRBJ1-1	.	.	CATSRDRVGTEAFF	TGTGCCACCAGCAGAGACAGGGTCGGAACTGAAGCTTTCTTT
TRBV5-1	TRBJ2-1	.	.	CASSFGPQLDNEQFF	TGCGCCAGCAGCTTTGGGCCCCAATTGGACAATGAGCAGTTCTTC
TRBV5-6	TRBJ1-2	TRBD1	once	CASSLERTGGYHGYGYTF	TGTGCCAGCAGCTTGGAACGTACAGGGGGCTATCACGGTTATGGCTACACCTTC
TRBV28	TRBJ1-2	.	.	CASSQIDRLPNYGYTF	TGTGCCAGCAGTCAAATAGACAGGCTTCCTAACTATGGCTACACCTTC
TRBV4-1	TRBJ1-2	.	.	CASSQDGGLYGYTF	TGCGCCAGCAGCCAAGACGGGGGTCTCTATGGCTACACCTTC
TRBV5-1	TRBJ2-3	TRBD2	.	CASSNSGGQGDTQYF	TGCGCCAGCAGCAATAGCGGGGGGCAGGGAGATACGCAGTATTTT
TRBV5-1	TRBJ1-1	TRBD1	.	CASSFAHSGQGGVNTEAFF	TGCGCCAGCAGCTTCGCGCACAGCGGACAGGGAGGGGTGAACACTGAAGCTTTCTTT
TRBV4-1	TRBJ2-1	TRBD1	few	CASSSGQRNEQFF	TGCGCCAGCAGCTCGGGACAGAGAAATGAGCAGTTCTTC
TRBV12-2	TRBJ1-6	.	once	CASRLHLLPRSSYNSPLHF	TGTGCAAGTCGCTTACATCTACTCCCACGGAGCTCCTATAATTCACCCCTCCACTTT
TRBV5-1	TRBJ2-3	TRBD2	.	CASSLSGDPTDTQYF	TGCGCCAGCAGCTTGAGCGGGGACCCTACAGATACGCAGTATTTT